This TCR beta chain was profiled in a study of blood T cell repertoires in COVID-19. Study context: The United States, Italy and Spain provided the acute and convalescent COVID-19 samples. Sample material is recorded as cDNA or gDNA derived from T cells, B-cell-depleted T cells, or PBMCs.

Authors' processing steps: For nucleated cells, counts were estimated from reference gene primer amplification. Here immunoSEQ multiplex PCR was the method, and the copy in TCRdb shows in-frame clones only, minus some. From that table come the V and J calls and clone size; the DNA was used to work out D and trimming. Among about 240,000 clones listed, around 88% were seen once. This clone came up a few times. Participant ages covered roughly 18 to 89 years across some 25 US areas. Germline V gene sequence: CDR1 MGHDK, CDR2 SYGVNS. The V gene lost 3 bases and the J gene lost 0 bases, with 14 bases spanning the gap. CDR3 size: 17 residues.

The sequence was obtained from a woman between 40 and 50 years old with acute COVID-19. The sample consisted of PBMCs or T cells enriched from blood (not recorded which). The chain has TRBV25-1 and TRBJ2-2, with a tentative D call TRBD1 (6 bases). Here the CDR3 reads CASSDTYRATNTGELFF. DNA for the CDR3: TGTGCCAGCAGTGACACATACAGGGCGACGAACACCGGGGAGCTGTTTTTT.